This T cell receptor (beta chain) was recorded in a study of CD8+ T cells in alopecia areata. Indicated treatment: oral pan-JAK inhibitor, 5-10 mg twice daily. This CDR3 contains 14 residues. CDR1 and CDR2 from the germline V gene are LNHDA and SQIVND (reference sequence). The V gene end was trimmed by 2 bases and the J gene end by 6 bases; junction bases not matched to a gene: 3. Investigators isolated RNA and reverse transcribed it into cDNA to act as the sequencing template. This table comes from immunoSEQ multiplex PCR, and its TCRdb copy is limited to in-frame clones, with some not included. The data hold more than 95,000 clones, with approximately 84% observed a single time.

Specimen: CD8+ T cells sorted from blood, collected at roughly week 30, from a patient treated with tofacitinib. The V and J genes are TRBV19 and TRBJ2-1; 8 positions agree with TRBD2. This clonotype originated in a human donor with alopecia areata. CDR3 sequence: CASSILAGSNEQFF. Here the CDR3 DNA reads TGTGCCAGTAGTATACTAGCGGGTTCCAATGAGCAGTTCTTC. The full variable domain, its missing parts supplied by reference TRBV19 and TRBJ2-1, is DGGITQSPKYLFRKEGQNVTLSCEQNLNHDAMYWYRQDPGQGLRLIYYSQIVNDFQKGDIAEGYSVSREKKESFPLTVTSAQKNPTAFYLCASSILAGSNEQFFGPGTRLTVL.